The 15 T cell receptor beta chains reported below all come from one sample, sequenced in a study of T cell repertoires in cytomegalovirus infection. For these receptors, no antigen is known. From the reads, TCRdb called clonotypes with MiXCR, one entry per CDR3 protein. The table includes 450,000 to 600,000 distinct CDR3 sequences, under 45% detected once. The specimen comprised cultured PBMCs, sampled from culture after CMV antigen stimulation. The receptors here all came from a human donor in good health (CMV status not recorded). Some clones in this sample may be carry-over from other donors' samples.

The table lists this clonotype with a few counts. The genes are TRBV6-2 or TRBV6-3 and TRBJ2-1; no reliable D call. The CDR3 contains 16 residues. Germline V lookup: CDR1 MNHEY, CDR2 SVGEGT. The V end lost 0 bases, the J end lost 0 bases, and 9 bases lay between the germline ends. The CDR3 nucleotides are TGTGCCAGCAGTTACTCGCCCCATAGCTCCTACAATGAGCAGTTCTTC. Translation: CASSYSPHSSYNEQFF.

This rearrangement joins TRBV20-1 to TRBJ1-2; D unresolved. The V end lost 3 bases, the J end lost 3 bases, and 8 bases lay between the germline ends. Germline assignment: CDR1 DFQATT and CDR2 SNEGSKA (reference sequence). The CDR3 has 12 amino acids. As DNA, the CDR3 is TGCAGTGCTAGGAAGACGGACTATGGCTACACCTTC. Its protein is CSARKTDYGYTF.

V usage is TRBV5-4 and J usage is TRBJ2-5; a weak D match, TRBD2 (6 bases). The ends were cut back, 0 bases at V and 2 bases at J, with 11 bases in the middle. The CDR3 has 15 residues. The germline CDR1 and CDR2 sequences are SGHNT and YYREEE (reference sequence). DNA for the CDR3: TGTGCCAGCAGCTTGGTGCGCGGGGTACAAGAGACCCAGTACTTC. Amino acid sequence: CASSLVRGVQETQYF.

V and J are TRBV7-8 and TRBJ1-5; D is unclear. Germline CDR1 and CDR2: SGHVS and FQNEAQ. The CDR3 is made up of 13 amino acids. The ends were cut back, 0 bases at V and 5 bases at J, with 5 bases in the middle. CDR3 nucleotides: TGTGCCAGCAGCTTAGCGGCGGATCAGCCCCAGCATTTT. It yields the protein CASSLAADQPQHF.

J is TRBJ2-6 and V is TRBV20-1, with D maybe TRBD1 (5 bases). The CDR3 totals 13 residues. The V gene lost 3 bases and the J gene lost 2 bases, with 5 bases spanning the gap. CDR1 is DFQATT, CDR2 SNEGSKA, per germline (reference sequence). As DNA, the CDR3 is TGCAGTGCTAGCAGGGCTGGGGCCAACGTCCTGACTTTC. Protein: CSASRAGANVLTF.

The chain couples TRBV6-8 to TRBJ2-1, with TRBD2 identical over 7 bases. The CDR3 totals 13 residues. The V gene's germline CDR1 is MNHGY and CDR2 SAAAGT. V lost 5 bases, J lost 14 bases, and 12 bases stayed unmatched. In DNA, the CDR3 is TGTGCCAGCAGTCCAGCGGGGCCTCCTCGCGAGTTCTTC. Translated, it gives CASSPAGPPREFF.

A few counts support this clonotype. This rearrangement joins TRBV6-1 to TRBJ1-2, with TRBD1 as a possible D gene (5 bases). This CDR3 region has 15 residues. The V gene lost 7 bases and the J gene lost 1 base, with 16 bases spanning the gap. Germline CDR1 is MNHNS and CDR2 is SASEGT. CDR3 nucleotides: TGTGCCAGCATCGAGGGTTTAGACAGTAACTATGGCTACACCTTC. Translation: CASIEGLDSNYGYTF.

This clonotype has a handful of counts. The chain uses TRBV6-5 and TRBJ2-1; 8 positions match TRBD2. The germline gives CDR1 MNHEY, CDR2 SVGAGI. This CDR3 has 15 residues. V gave up 6 bases and J gave up 8 bases; unmatched junction bases: 12. The CDR3: CASSRGGPSQYEQFF. In DNA, the CDR3 is TGTGCCAGCAGCCGGGGGGGCCCGAGTCAATATGAGCAGTTCTTC.

V is TRBV7-9 and J is TRBJ2-1; possibly TRBD2 for D (5 bases). Trimming cost V 5 bases and J 10 bases, with 15 bases left between them. Per germline, CDR1 SEHNR and CDR2 FQNEAQ (reference sequence). The CDR3 totals 13 residues. For the CDR3, the DNA is TGTGCCAGCAGCAACTCGATCCGGAGGGAGCAGTTCTTC. Its protein is CASSNSIRREQFF.

The count of this clonotype is one. The CDR3 loop is CASSLAGGHTEAFF. The DNA of the CDR3 is TGTGCCAGCAGCTTGGCTGGGGGTCACACTGAAGCTTTCTTT. V usage is TRBV5-4 and J usage is TRBJ1-1, with a weak D call TRBD1 (5 bases). V dropped 0 bases and J dropped 3 bases, with 9 bases sitting between them. Per germline, CDR1 SGHNT and CDR2 YYREEE (reference sequence). There are 14 residues in the CDR3.

The rearrangement uses TRBV7-9 and TRBJ2-6, with 7 bases identical to TRBD1. The germline CDR1 and CDR2 sequences are SEHNR and FQNEAQ (reference sequence). The CDR3 totals 18 residues. Unmatched junction bases numbered 14, after V lost 7 bases and J lost 2 bases. The CDR3 spells CASNLRQGSGPGANVLTF. Written as DNA, the CDR3 is TGTGCCAGCAACCTAAGACAGGGATCGGGGCCTGGGGCCAACGTCCTGACTTTC.

This rearrangement joins TRBV11-3 to TRBJ2-7; 8 nucleotides line up with TRBD2. V gave up 5 bases and J gave up 4 bases; unmatched junction bases: 10. This CDR3 has 15 amino acids. From germline, CDR1 is SGHNT and CDR2 YENEEA. CDR3 DNA sequence: TGTGCCAGCAGCCCCGGTGGAGCGGGAGATTACGAGCAGTACTTC. Its translation: CASSPGGAGDYEQYF.

The gene calls are TRBV7-8 and TRBJ2-2; maybe TRBD2 (5 bases). The CDR3 loop spans 15 amino acids. Germline V gives CDR1 SGHVS, CDR2 FQNEAQ. Trimming left V 5 bases short and J 5 bases short, with 15 bases between. Here the CDR3 reads CASSPPGSGTGELFF. CDR3 DNA sequence: TGTGCCAGCAGCCCACCCGGATCGGGGACCGGGGAGCTGTTTTTT.

V and J are TRBV6-1 and TRBJ1-5; D remains unclear. Germline assignment: CDR1 MNHNS and CDR2 SASEGT. V was shortened by 0 bases and J by 7 bases, with 7 bases between the two germline ends. There are 13 residues in the CDR3. The CDR3 DNA reads TGTGCCAGCAGTGAAGCAGCGGGCCAGCCCCAGCATTTT. Protein product: CASSEAAGQPQHF.

As concerns this clonotype: Here the CDR3 omits its conserved ending phenylalanine or tryptophan, so a read error is the likely source. The chain couples TRBV7-2 to TRBJ2-5, with 8 bases matching TRBD2. The CDR3 extends over 16 amino acids. CDR1 and CDR2 (germline): SGHTA, FQGNSA. The CDR3 DNA sequence: TGCGCCAGCAGCTTAGGGCAGCGGGGGTACCAAGAGACCCAGTACCTC. It encodes CASSLGQRGYQETQYL.